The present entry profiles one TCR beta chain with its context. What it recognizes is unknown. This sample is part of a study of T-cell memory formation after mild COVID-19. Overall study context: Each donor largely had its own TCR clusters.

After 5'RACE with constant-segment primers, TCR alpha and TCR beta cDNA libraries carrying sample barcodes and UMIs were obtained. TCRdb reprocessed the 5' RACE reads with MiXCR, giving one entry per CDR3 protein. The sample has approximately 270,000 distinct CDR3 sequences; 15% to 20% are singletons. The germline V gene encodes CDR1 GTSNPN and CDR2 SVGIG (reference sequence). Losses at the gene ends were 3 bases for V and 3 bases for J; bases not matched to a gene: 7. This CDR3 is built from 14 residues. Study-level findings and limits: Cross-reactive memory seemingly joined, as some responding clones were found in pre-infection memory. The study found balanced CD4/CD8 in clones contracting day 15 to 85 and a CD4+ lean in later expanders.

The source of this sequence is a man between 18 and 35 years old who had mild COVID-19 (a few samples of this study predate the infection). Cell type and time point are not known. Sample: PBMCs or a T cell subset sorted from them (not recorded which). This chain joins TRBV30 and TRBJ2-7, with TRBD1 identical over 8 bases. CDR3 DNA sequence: TGTGCCTGGAGACGGACAGGGTCCCTCTACGAGCAGTACTTC. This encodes CAWRRTGSLYEQYF. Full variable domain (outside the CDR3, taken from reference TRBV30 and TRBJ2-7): SQTIHQWPATLVQPVGSPLSLECTVEGTSNPNLYWYRQAAGRGLQLLFYSVGIGQISSEVPQNLSASRPQDRQFILSSKKLLLSDSGFYLCAWRRTGSLYEQYFGPGTRLTVT.